The 30 T cell receptor beta chains presented below share a single source sample, sequenced in a study of a mutant IDH1 vaccine in newly diagnosed glioma. Clones were read by immunoSEQ multiplex PCR, and TCRdb kept only the in-frame ones, dropping some. The sample yields 24,000 or so clones, roughly 80% seen once. What these receptors recognize is not known. Time point of the sample: week 47, end of study. Each vaccine dose was 300 ug of mutant IDH1 20-mer peptide, with topical imiquimod. Sequencing was performed on PBMCs, taken from a glioma patient whose treatment included an IDH1 peptide vaccine. These receptors were taken from a man in his forties with glioma.

This sequence joins TRBV6-5 and TRBJ1-5, with D unresolved. Trimming took 0 bases from V and 6 from J, leaving 6 bases between them. Germline CDR1 reads MNHEY; CDR2 reads SVGAGI. There are 13 residues in the CDR3. The CDR3 reads CASSYSIGQPQHF. As DNA, the CDR3 is TGTGCCAGCAGTTACTCGATTGGTCAGCCCCAGCATTTT.

The CDR3 here is CASSGNRVVGNTIYF. In DNA, the CDR3 is TGTGCCAGCAGCGGAAACAGGGTAGTAGGCAACACCATATATTTT. The chain recombines TRBV9 with TRBJ1-3, with TRBD1 as a possible D gene (6 bases). Between the trimmed V and J ends, which lost 3 bases and 7 bases, there was a span of 17 bases. The germline gives CDR1 SGDLS, CDR2 YYNGEE. The CDR3 is 15 residues long.

This chain uses TRBV2 with TRBJ1-5; D gene unclear. Looked up from germline, CDR1 is SNHLY and CDR2 is FYNNEI. The CDR3 has 12 residues. Between the trimmed V and J ends, which lost 7 bases and 0 bases, there was a span of 4 bases. The CDR3 DNA is TGTGCCAGCACCCGTAGCAATCAGCCCCAGCATTTT. It translates to CASTRSNQPQHF.

The chain joins TRBV6-4 to TRBJ1-4; D is perhaps TRBD1 (5 bases). This CDR3 spans 15 amino acids. The V end was cut by 5 bases, the J end by 11 bases, with 21 bases between. Germline V CDR1 and CDR2: MRHNA, SNTAGT. CDR3 region: CASSTPVGGMGKLFF. In DNA, the CDR3 is TGTGCCAGCAGTACCCCAGTTGGGGGTATGGGGAAACTGTTTTTT.

The chain couples TRBV19 to TRBJ2-5; 8 bases are a match to TRBD1. Germline CDR1 is LNHDA and CDR2 is SQIVND (reference sequence). J lost 2 bases, V lost 9 bases, and 5 bases had no gene match. The CDR3 is 13 residues long. In nucleotides, the CDR3 is TGTGCCAGCGGACAGGGCTTACAAGAGACCCAGTACTTC. Amino acids: CASGQGLQETQYF.

The V and J genes are TRBV29-1 and TRBJ2-5; D not certain. CDR3 size: 13 residues. Trimming removed 6 bases from V and 6 bases from J, with 17 bases in between. Germline assignment: CDR1 SQVTM and CDR2 ANQGSEA. CDR3 in DNA: TGCAGCGTCCCGCTAGAAAGGGCAAAGACCCAGTACTTC. This gives the protein CSVPLERAKTQYF.

This clone has more than one count but fewer than ten. V usage is TRBV25-1 and J usage is TRBJ1-1, with a possible D match to TRBD1 (6 bases). The V and J ends lost 3 bases and 6 bases respectively, with 17 bases between them. From germline, CDR1 is MGHDK and CDR2 SYGVNS. The CDR3 covers 15 residues. CDR3 region: CASSEGGLPGAEAFF. For the CDR3, the DNA is TGTGCCAGCAGTGAGGGGGGCCTCCCGGGCGCTGAAGCTTTCTTT. Filled out from reference TRBV25-1 and TRBJ1-1, the complete variable domain reads EADIYQTPRYLVIGTGKKITLECSQTMGHDKMYWYQQDPGMELHLIHYSYGVNSTEKGDLSSESTVSRIRTEHFPLTLESARPSHTSQYLCASSEGGLPGAEAFFGQGTRLTVV.

The sample holds a few counts of this clone. This chain connects TRBV14 to TRBJ2-1; 8 positions agree with TRBD2. CDR1 and CDR2 from the germline V gene are SGHDN and FVKESK. Trimming removed 3 bases from V and 6 bases from J; junction bases left unmatched: 10. The CDR3 is 16 residues long. CDR3 sequence reads: CASSQLAGLGVNEQFF. CDR3 DNA: TGTGCCAGCAGCCAGTTAGCGGGATTGGGGGTCAATGAGCAGTTCTTC. Supplemented by reference TRBV14 and TRBJ2-1, the full variable domain reads EAGVTQFPSHSVIEKGQTVTLRCDPISGHDNLYWYRRVMGKEIKFLLHFVKESKQDESGMPNNRFLAERTGGTYSTLKVQPAELEDSGVYFCASSQLAGLGVNEQFFGPGTRLTVL.

This chain uses TRBV29-1 with TRBJ2-1; D uncertain. The CDR3 is 14 residues long. Trimming took 0 bases from V and 6 from J, leaving 12 bases between them. Per germline, CDR1 SQVTM and CDR2 ANQGSEA. The CDR3 loop reads CSVEDGFLANEQFF. The CDR3 nucleotides read TGCAGCGTTGAAGATGGCTTTTTGGCCAATGAGCAGTTCTTC.

This chain links TRBV5-4 with TRBJ2-2; a weak D match, TRBD1 (6 bases). V was clipped by 4 bases and J by 10 bases, with 20 bases between them. From germline, CDR1 is SGHNT and CDR2 YYREEE (reference sequence). CDR3 length equals 15 residues. Here the CDR3 reads CASSPRTDLAEELFF. In DNA, the CDR3 is TGTGCCAGCAGCCCCCGGACAGACCTAGCCGAGGAGCTGTTTTTT. Based on the CDR3 plus reference TRBV5-4 and TRBJ2-2, the full variable domain is ETGVTQSPTHLIKTRGQQVTLRCSSQSGHNTVSWYQQALGQGPQFIFQYYREEENGRGNFPPRFSGLQFPNYSSELNVNALELDDSALYLCASSPRTDLAEELFFGEGSRLTVL.

This clone was observed once. The chain uses TRBV27 and TRBJ2-5; 8 bases are shared with TRBD1. The CDR3 totals 14 residues. Trimming took 3 bases from V and 9 from J; bases not matched to a gene: 9. Germline loops: CDR1 MNHEY, CDR2 SMNVEV (reference sequence). The CDR3 nucleotides read TGTGCCAGCAGTTTCGATCGGGACAGGTCGCCCCAGTACTTC. It is translated as CASSFDRDRSPQYF.

This clone was detected once. This rearrangement joins TRBV6-1 to TRBJ2-3; D might be TRBD2 (6 bases). Trimming removed 4 bases from V and 1 base from J, with 18 bases in between. The germline CDR1 and CDR2 sequences are MNHNS and SASEGT. The CDR3 consists of 17 residues. CDR3 region: CASSGASLADRTDTQYF. CDR3 DNA sequence: TGTGCCAGCAGTGGGGCCTCCTTAGCGGACCGCACAGATACGCAGTATTTT.

The CDR3 here is CASSIIAGAEFF. The DNA of the CDR3 is TGTGCCAGCAGCATAATAGCGGGAGCCGAGTTCTTC. The chain combines TRBV7-8 with TRBJ2-1, with 9 bases fitting TRBD2. This CDR3 region has 12 residues. Germline V gene lookup returns CDR1 SGHVS and CDR2 FQNEAQ. V lost 5 bases to trimming and J lost 14 bases; unmatched junction nucleotides: 7.

The chain links TRBV7-2 to TRBJ2-7; TRBD1 agrees at 9 bases. The V gene's germline CDR1 is SGHTA and CDR2 FQGNSA. This CDR3 contains 15 residues. V lost 4 bases to trimming and J lost 4 bases; unmatched junction nucleotides: 8. Written as DNA, the CDR3 is TGTGCCAGCAGCTGGACCGGGACAGGGAGTTACGAGCAGTACTTC. It is translated as CASSWTGTGSYEQYF.

The V and J genes are TRBV7-8 and TRBJ2-2; D not certain. Germline V gene lookup returns CDR1 SGHVS and CDR2 FQNEAQ. V was trimmed by 5 bases and J by 3 bases, leaving 19 bases between them. The CDR3 sequence is 17 residues long. CDR3 amino acids: CASSLGTVGQHTGELFF. CDR3 nucleotides: TGTGCCAGCAGCCTCGGAACGGTAGGCCAGCACACCGGGGAGCTGTTTTTT.

CDR3 protein: CASSLWGSGSSLYEQYF. CDR3 DNA: TGTGCCAGCAGTTTATGGGGAAGCGGGAGTTCCCTCTACGAGCAGTACTTC. The gene calls are TRBV27 and TRBJ2-7, with TRBD2 matching 8 bases. The CDR3 has 17 amino acids. Per the germline V gene, CDR1 is MNHEY and CDR2 is SMNVEV (reference sequence). V lost 1 base, J lost 3 bases, and 11 bases stayed unmatched.

This clone was observed once. The chain has TRBV5-1 and TRBJ2-3; D is undetermined. CDR3 length: 14 residues. Looked up from germline, CDR1 is SGHRS and CDR2 is YFSETQ. V shed 5 bases and J shed 4 bases, with 14 bases lying between them. Written as DNA, the CDR3 is TGCGCCAGCAGTAGGCGGCCGATGGCAGATACGCAGTATTTT. Protein sequence: CASSRRPMADTQYF.

This chain connects TRBV10-3 to TRBJ2-3, with D perhaps matching TRBD1 (5 bases). The germline V and J ends were trimmed by 8 bases and 5 bases, with 11 bases remaining between them. This CDR3 is 12 amino acids long. The V gene's germline CDR1 is ENHRY and CDR2 SYGVKD. Here the CDR3 DNA reads TGTGCCATCTCCCCAGGGCAAGATACGCAGTATTTT. It codes for CAISPGQDTQYF.

This clone was counted only a few times. The V gene is TRBV6-4, the J gene TRBJ2-7; D may be TRBD1 (5 bases). Germline values: CDR1 MRHNA, CDR2 SNTAGT. V was trimmed by 3 bases and J by 5 bases, leaving 20 bases between them. The CDR3 runs to 16 residues. CDR3 nucleotide sequence: TGTGCCAGCAGTGATAGTACACGAAGGGGCAGGAACGAGCAGTACTTC. Translation: CASSDSTRRGRNEQYF.

The rearrangement joins TRBV25-1 to TRBJ1-2; D remains unclear. This CDR3 spans 12 amino acids. Per the germline V gene, CDR1 is MGHDK and CDR2 is SYGVNS. V was pared by 6 bases and J by 4 bases, with 9 bases between. Here the CDR3 reads CASSRSGYGYTF. The DNA for the CDR3 is TGTGCCAGCAGCCGCTCCGGCTATGGCTACACCTTC.

By its share, this clone is medium-sized. The J gene is TRBJ2-1, the V gene TRBV6-1, with D uncertain. CDR3 length: 12 amino acids. Germline CDR1 and CDR2: MNHNS and SASEGT. Deletions cut 6 bases from V and 7 bases from J, with 10 bases between. The CDR3 coding sequence is TGTGCCAGCAGCTGGGCCTCGAATGAGCAGTTCTTC. Encoded protein: CASSWASNEQFF.

The chain has TRBV28 and TRBJ1-2, with a weak D call TRBD1 (5 bases). Deletions cut 3 bases from V and 5 bases from J, with 10 bases between. CDR1 is MDHEN, CDR2 SYDVKM, per germline. The CDR3 sequence is 13 residues long. In DNA form, the CDR3 reads TGTGCCAGCAGTTTGGGGGGAGAGTATGGCTACACCTTC. Translated: CASSLGGEYGYTF.

The chain employs TRBV5-1 and TRBJ2-5; D is unclear. The V gene lost 3 bases and the J gene lost 5 bases, with 11 bases spanning the gap. Germline CDR1 is SGHRS and CDR2 is YFSETQ. This CDR3 has 13 residues. Here the CDR3 reads CASSSSVGETQYF. Written as DNA, the CDR3 is TGCGCCAGCAGCTCGTCCGTCGGGGAGACCCAGTACTTC.

The chain uses TRBV6-5 and TRBJ2-1; D remains unclear. The CDR3 has 14 residues. In germline, CDR1 is MNHEY, CDR2 SVGAGI. Trimming removed 4 bases from V and 7 bases from J, with 14 bases in between. As DNA, the CDR3 is TGTGCCAGCAGTTCCCGGTTGACCCTTAATGAGCAGTTCTTC. Translation gives CASSSRLTLNEQFF.

This sequence joins TRBV6-5 and TRBJ1-3, with 8 bases that match TRBD1. CDR3 length: 14 residues. Germline lookup yields CDR1 MNHEY and CDR2 SVGAGI. Germline trimming cut 6 bases from V and 4 bases from J; bases unmatched to any gene: 5. CDR3 in DNA: TGTGCCAGCAGAAGACAGGGGACCGGAAACACCATATATTTT. Its translation: CASRRQGTGNTIYF.

This chain connects TRBV9 to TRBJ2-1; 9 bases line up with TRBD1. This CDR3 has 14 amino acids. With 3 bases clipped from V and 5 bases from J, the junction kept 3 bases outside the gene matches. The germline CDR1 and CDR2 sequences are SGDLS and YYNGEE. The DNA for the CDR3 is TGTGCCAGCAGCGGACAGGGGGGGGACAATGAGCAGTTCTTC. It yields the protein CASSGQGGDNEQFF.

The V call is TRBV2, the J call TRBJ2-2; TRBD1 aligns across 7 bases. CDR3 length: 16 amino acids. V dropped 5 bases and J dropped 0; count of bases not matched to a gene: 6. Germline loops: CDR1 SNHLY, CDR2 FYNNEI. The CDR3 DNA sequence: TGTGCCAGCAGTCAATACAGGGGCGCGAACACCGGGGAGCTGTTTTTT. Translation gives CASSQYRGANTGELFF. Full variable domain (missing parts from reference TRBV2 and TRBJ2-2): EPEVTQTPSHQVTQMGQEVILRCVPISNHLYFYWYRQILGQKVEFLVSFYNNEISEKSEIFDDQFSVERPDGSNFTLKIRSTKLEDSAMYFCASSQYRGANTGELFFGEGSRLTVL.

As DNA, the CDR3 is TGCGCCAGCAGCTGGCGGGGTGGAGGGGGCAATGAGCAGTTCTTC. Protein: CASSWRGGGGNEQFF. This rearrangement joins TRBV5-1 to TRBJ2-1; TRBD1 or TRBD2 may be the D gene (6 bases each). In germline, CDR1 is SGHRS, CDR2 YFSETQ. Trimming pared 3 bases from V and 6 bases from J, leaving 16 bases between. This CDR3 is 15 amino acids long.

This chain joins TRBV5-4 and TRBJ1-2; TRBD1 matches 9 bases. Trimming cost V 4 bases and J 7 bases; bases outside gene matches: 5. The CDR3 length is 13 residues. Germline assignment: CDR1 SGHNT and CDR2 YYREEE (reference sequence). CDR3: CASSPRDRAGYTF. The CDR3 DNA reads as TGTGCCAGCAGCCCCCGGGACAGGGCTGGCTACACCTTC. Full variable domain (outside the CDR3, taken from reference TRBV5-4 and TRBJ1-2): ETGVTQSPTHLIKTRGQQVTLRCSSQSGHNTVSWYQQALGQGPQFIFQYYREEENGRGNFPPRFSGLQFPNYSSELNVNALELDDSALYLCASSPRDRAGYTFGSGTRLTVV.

This clone has only a few counts. The rearrangement links TRBV23-1 to TRBJ2-7; D perhaps matches TRBD2 (5 bases). TRBV23-1 is reported as an ORF; its role is uncertain. Trimming took 8 bases from V and 5 from J, leaving 13 bases between them. The CDR3 is 12 amino acids. CDR3 sequence (DNA): TGCGCCAGCGACAACGGGGTCCACGAGCAGTACTTC. Amino acid sequence: CASDNGVHEQYF.